The clone carrying this TCR beta chain was detected only once. Its specificity is not known. This sample was taken from a study of OX40 agonist ivuxolimab in advanced cancers. At the level of the study: Patients' therapy was ivuxolimab, an antibody that acts as an agonist of OX40 (CD134).

Profiling relied on immunoSEQ multiplex PCR, and the TCRdb table lists in-frame clones only, not all of them. The table has about 59,000 clones, approximately 87% seen once. The V and J ends lost 1 base and 3 bases respectively, with 19 bases between them. Germline V gene lookup returns CDR1 MDHEN and CDR2 SYDVKM. The CDR3 sequence is 18 residues long. The study, taken as a whole, reports: Still undetermined is the antigen specificity of the expanded peripheral T cells. More expanded clones were seen, on average, in CD8+ T cells than in CD4+. Patients with a partial response at 0.1-3.0 mg/kg had among the lowest clonal expansion.

Sequences were derived from CD4+ or CD8+ T cells sorted from blood, sampled in a trial of the OX40 agonist ivuxolimab. This rearrangement joins TRBV28 to TRBJ2-1; D is perhaps TRBD1 or TRBD2 (5 bases each). This receptor was taken from an adult with an advanced solid tumor such as melanoma, head and neck, liver or kidney cancer. The CDR3 reads CASSLYDSVGADYNEQFF. CDR3 coding DNA: TGTGCCAGCAGTTTATATGATTCTGTCGGGGCCGACTACAATGAGCAGTTCTTC.